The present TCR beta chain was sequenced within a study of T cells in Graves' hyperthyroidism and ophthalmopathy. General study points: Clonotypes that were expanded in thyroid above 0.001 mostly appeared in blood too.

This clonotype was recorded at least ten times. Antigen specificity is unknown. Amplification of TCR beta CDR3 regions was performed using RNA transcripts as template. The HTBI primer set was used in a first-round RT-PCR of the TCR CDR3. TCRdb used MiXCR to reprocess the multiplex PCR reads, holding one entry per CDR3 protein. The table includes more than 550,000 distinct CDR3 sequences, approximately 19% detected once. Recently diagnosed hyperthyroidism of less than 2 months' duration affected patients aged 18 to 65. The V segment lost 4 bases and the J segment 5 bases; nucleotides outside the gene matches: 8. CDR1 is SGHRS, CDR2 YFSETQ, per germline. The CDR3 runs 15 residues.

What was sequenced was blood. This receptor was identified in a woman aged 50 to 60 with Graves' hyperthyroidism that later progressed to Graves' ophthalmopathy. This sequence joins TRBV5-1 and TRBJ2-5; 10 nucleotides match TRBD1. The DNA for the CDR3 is TGCGCCAGCAGCCTAACCGGGACAGGGGACGAGACCCAGTACTTC. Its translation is CASSLTGTGDETQYF.